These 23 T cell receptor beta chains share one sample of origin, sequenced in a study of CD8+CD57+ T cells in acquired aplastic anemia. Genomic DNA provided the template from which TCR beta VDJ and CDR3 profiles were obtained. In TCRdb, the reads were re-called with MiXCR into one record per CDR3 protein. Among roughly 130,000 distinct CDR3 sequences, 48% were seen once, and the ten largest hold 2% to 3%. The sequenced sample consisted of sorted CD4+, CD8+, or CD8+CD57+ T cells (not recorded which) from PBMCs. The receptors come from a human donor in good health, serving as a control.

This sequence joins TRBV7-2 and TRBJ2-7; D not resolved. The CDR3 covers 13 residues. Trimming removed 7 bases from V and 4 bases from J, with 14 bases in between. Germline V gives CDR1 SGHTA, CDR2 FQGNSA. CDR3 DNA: TGTGCCAGCATGGGGTACACCTCGTACGAGCAGTACTTC. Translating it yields CASMGYTSYEQYF.

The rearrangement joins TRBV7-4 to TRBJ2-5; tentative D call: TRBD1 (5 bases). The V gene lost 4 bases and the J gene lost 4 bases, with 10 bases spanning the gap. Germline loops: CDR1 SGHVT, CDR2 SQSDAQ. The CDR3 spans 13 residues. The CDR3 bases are TGTGCCAGCAGCTCCCAGGGTCCAGAGACCCAGTACTTC. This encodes CASSSQGPETQYF.

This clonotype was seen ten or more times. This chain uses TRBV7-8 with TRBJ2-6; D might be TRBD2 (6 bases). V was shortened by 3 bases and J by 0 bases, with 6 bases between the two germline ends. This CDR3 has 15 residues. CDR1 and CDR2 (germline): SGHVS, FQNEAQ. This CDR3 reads CASSFGSSGANVLTF. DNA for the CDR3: TGTGCCAGCAGCTTCGGGAGCTCTGGGGCCAACGTCCTGACTTTC.

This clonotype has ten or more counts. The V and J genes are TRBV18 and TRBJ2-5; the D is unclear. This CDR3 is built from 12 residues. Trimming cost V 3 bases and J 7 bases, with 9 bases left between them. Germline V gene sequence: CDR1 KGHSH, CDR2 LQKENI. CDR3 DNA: TGTGCCAGCTCACCCACTGGTGCGACCCAGTACTTC. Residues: CASSPTGATQYF.

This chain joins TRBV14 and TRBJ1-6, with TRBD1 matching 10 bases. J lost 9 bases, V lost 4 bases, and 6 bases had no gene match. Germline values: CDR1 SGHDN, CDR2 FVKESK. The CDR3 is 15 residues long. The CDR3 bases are TGTGCCAGCAGCCCCCGGACAGGGGGAAGTTCACCCCTCCACTTT. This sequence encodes CASSPRTGGSSPLHF.

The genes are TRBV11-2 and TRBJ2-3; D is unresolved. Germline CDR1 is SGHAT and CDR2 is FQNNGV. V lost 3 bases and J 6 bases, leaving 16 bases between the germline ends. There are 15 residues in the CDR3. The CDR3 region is CASSFSQNGEDTQYF. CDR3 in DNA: TGTGCCAGCAGCTTTTCCCAAAATGGCGAGGATACGCAGTATTTT.

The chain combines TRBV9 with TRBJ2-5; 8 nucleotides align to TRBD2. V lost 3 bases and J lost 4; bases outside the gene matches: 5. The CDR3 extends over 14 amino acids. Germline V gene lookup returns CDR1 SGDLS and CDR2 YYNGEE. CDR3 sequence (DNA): TGTGCCAGCAGCGCCCCGGGGGGGGGAGAGACCCAGTACTTC. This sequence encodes CASSAPGGGETQYF.

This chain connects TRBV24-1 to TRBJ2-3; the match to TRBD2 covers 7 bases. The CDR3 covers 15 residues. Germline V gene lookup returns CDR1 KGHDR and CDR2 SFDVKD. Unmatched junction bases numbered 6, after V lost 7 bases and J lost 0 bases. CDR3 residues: CATSSGTTSTDTQYF. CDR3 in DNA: TGTGCCACCAGCTCCGGGACTACTAGCACAGATACGCAGTATTTT.

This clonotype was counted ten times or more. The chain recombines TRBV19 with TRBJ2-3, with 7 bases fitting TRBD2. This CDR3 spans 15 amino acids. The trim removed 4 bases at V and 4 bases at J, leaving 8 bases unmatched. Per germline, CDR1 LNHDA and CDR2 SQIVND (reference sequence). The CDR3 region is CASSTMGGGADTQYF. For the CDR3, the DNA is TGTGCCAGTAGTACAATGGGGGGAGGGGCAGATACGCAGTATTTT.

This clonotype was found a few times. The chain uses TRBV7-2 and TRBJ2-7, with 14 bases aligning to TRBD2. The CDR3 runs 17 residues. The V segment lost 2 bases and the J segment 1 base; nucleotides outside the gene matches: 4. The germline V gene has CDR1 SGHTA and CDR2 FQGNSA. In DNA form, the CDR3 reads TGTGCCAGCAGCTTACCGGGACTAGCGGGGGCTTCCTACGAGCAGTACTTC. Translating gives CASSLPGLAGASYEQYF.

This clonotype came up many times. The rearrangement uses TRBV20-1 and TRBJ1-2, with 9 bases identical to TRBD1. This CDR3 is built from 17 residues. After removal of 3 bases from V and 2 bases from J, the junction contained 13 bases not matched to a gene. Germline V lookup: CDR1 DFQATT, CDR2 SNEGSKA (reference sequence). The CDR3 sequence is CSASGGGSGTGNYGYTF. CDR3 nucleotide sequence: TGCAGTGCTAGCGGCGGGGGTAGCGGGACAGGGAACTATGGCTACACCTTC.

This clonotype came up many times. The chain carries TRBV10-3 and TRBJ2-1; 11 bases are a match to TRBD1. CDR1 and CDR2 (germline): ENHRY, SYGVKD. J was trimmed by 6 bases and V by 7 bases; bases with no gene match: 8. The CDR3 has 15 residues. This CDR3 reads CAITRTGGLFNEQFF. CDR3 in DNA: TGTGCCATCACCCGGACAGGGGGCCTATTCAATGAGCAGTTCTTC.

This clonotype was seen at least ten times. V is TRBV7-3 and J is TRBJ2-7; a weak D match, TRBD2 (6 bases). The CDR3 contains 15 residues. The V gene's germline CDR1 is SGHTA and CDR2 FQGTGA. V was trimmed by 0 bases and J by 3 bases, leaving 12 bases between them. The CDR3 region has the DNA TGTGCCAGCAGCTTAACGGCGGGGCTCCTCTACGAGCAGTACTTC. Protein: CASSLTAGLLYEQYF. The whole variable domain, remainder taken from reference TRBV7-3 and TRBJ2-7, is GAGVSQTPSNKVTEKGKYVELRCDPISGHTALYWYRQSLGQGPEFLIYFQGTGAADDSGLPNDRFFAVRPEGSVSTLKIQRTERGDSAVYLCASSLTAGLLYEQYFGPGTRLTVT.

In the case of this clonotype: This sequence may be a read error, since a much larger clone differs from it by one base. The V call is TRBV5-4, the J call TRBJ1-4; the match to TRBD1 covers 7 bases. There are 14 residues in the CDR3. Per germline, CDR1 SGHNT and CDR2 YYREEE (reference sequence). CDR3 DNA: TGTGCCAGCAGCTTGAAGGGGGCGAATGAAGAACTGTTTTTT. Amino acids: CASSLKGANEELFF.

CDR3 region: CASSQDVGTGELFF. For the CDR3, the DNA is TGTGCCAGCAGCCAAGATGTCGGAACCGGGGAGCTGTTTTTT. The V call is TRBV14, the J call TRBJ2-2; D not certain. Germline V CDR1 and CDR2: SGHDN, FVKESK. V lost 0 bases and J 5 bases, leaving 7 bases between the germline ends. The CDR3 consists of 14 residues.

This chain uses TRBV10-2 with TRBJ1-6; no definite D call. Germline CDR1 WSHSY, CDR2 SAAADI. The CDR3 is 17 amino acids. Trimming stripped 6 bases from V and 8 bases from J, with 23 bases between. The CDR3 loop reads CASSESSLKHQDSPLHF. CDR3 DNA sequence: TGCGCCAGCAGCGAATCCAGCCTCAAGCATCAAGATTCACCCCTCCACTTT.

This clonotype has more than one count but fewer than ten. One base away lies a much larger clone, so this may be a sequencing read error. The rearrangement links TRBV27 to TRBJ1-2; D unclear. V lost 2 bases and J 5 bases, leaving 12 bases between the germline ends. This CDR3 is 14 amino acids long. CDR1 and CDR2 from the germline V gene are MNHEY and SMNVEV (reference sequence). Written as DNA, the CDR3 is TGTGCCAGCAGTTTAAGTCAACGGCGATATGGCTACACCTTC. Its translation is CASSLSQRRYGYTF.

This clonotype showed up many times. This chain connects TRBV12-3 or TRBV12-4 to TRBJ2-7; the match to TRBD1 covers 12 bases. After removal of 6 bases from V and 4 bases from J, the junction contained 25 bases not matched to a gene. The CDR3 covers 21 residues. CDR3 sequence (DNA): TGTGCCAGCAGAGTCCCCGGGACAGGGGGCCAAGCACTGAGGTGGTGGTACGAGCAGTACTTC. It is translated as CASRVPGTGGQALRWWYEQYF.

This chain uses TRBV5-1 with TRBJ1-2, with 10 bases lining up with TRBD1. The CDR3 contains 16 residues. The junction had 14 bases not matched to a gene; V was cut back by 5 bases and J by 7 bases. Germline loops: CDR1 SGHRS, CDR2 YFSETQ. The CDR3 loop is CASRPNLAGTGVGYTF. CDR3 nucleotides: TGCGCCAGCAGGCCAAACCTAGCCGGGACAGGGGTTGGCTACACCTTC.

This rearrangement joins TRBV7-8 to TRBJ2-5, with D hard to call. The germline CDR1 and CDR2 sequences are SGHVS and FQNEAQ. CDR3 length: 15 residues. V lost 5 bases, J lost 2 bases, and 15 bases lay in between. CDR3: CASSPPWRQQETQYF. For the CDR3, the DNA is TGTGCCAGCAGCCCACCTTGGCGGCAACAAGAGACCCAGTACTTC.

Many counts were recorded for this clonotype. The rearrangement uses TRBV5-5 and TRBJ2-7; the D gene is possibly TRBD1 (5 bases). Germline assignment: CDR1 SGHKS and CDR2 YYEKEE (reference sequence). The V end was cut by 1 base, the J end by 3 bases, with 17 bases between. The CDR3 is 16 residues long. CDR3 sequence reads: CASSLRGRTRGYEQYF. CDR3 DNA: TGTGCCAGCAGCTTGAGGGGCAGGACCCGAGGCTACGAGCAGTACTTC.

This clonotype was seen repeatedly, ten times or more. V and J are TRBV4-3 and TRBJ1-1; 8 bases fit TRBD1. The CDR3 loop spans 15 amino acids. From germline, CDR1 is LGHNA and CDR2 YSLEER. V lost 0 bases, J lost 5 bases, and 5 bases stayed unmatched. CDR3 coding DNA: TGCGCCAGCAGCCAAGATCCAGGGGGCACGACTGAAGCTTTCTTT. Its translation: CASSQDPGGTTEAFF.

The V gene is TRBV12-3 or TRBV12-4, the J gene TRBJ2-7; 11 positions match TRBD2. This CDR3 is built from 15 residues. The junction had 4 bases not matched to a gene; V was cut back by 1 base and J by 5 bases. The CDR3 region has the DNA TGTGCCAGCAGTTTAGAACTAGCGGGGGAGAACGAGCAGTACTTC. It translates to CASSLELAGENEQYF.